One and the same sample provided the 24 T cell receptor beta chains below, sequenced in a study of shared clonotypes between healthy human individuals. Profiling relied on immunoSEQ multiplex PCR, and the TCRdb table lists in-frame clones only, not all of them. The sample contains around 340,000 clones, less than 75% of which appear only once. The sample was memory CD4+ T cells sorted from blood. Subset noted: CD45RA-negative fraction. These receptors all come from a man aged 30-40 years in good health.

This chain connects TRBV5-6 to TRBJ1-4; a weak D match, TRBD1 (5 bases). The CDR3 length is 15 residues. With 0 bases removed from V and 7 bases from J, the gap between germline ends came to 13 bases. Germline CDR1 and CDR2: SGHDT and YYEEEE. The CDR3 sequence is CASSLAGRDPEKLFF. CDR3 DNA: TGTGCCAGCAGCTTGGCAGGGCGAGACCCTGAAAAACTGTTTTTT.

V is TRBV12-5 and J is TRBJ1-1; D possibly corresponds to TRBD1 (5 bases). Per germline, CDR1 LGHNT and CDR2 FRNRAP. This CDR3 is built from 12 residues. With 7 bases removed from V and 4 bases from J, the gap between germline ends came to 10 bases. The DNA for the CDR3 is TGTGCTAGTGCCCAACAGGTCACTGAAGCTTTCTTT. As protein: CASAQQVTEAFF.

This clone was picked up one time. This chain joins TRBV5-1 and TRBJ2-3, with 10 positions matching TRBD2. V lost 4 bases, J lost 1 base, and 6 bases stayed unmatched. CDR1 SGHRS and CDR2 YFSETQ come from the germline V gene. CDR3 length equals 16 residues. CDR3 nucleotides: TGCGCCAGCAGCGACCCTCTAGCGGGAGGCACAGATACGCAGTATTTT. It encodes CASSDPLAGGTDTQYF. The full variable domain, in which reference TRBV5-1 and TRBJ2-3 provide the parts outside the CDR3, is KAGVTQTPRYLIKTRGQQVTLSCSPISGHRSVSWYQQTPGQGLQFLFEYFSETQRNKGNFPGRFSGRQFSNSRSEMNVSTLELGDSALYLCASSDPLAGGTDTQYFGPGTRLTVL.

The gene calls are TRBV21-1 and TRBJ2-7; the table's D call, TRBD1, was not checked against the DNA. TRBV21-1 is a listed pseudogene. This CDR3 region has 13 residues. The CDR3 reads CASTFDITYEQYF. The CDR3 DNA is TGTGCCAGCACCTTCGACATTACCTACGAGCAGTACTTC.

V usage is TRBV5-1 and J usage is TRBJ2-2; D is perhaps TRBD1 (7 bases). The CDR3 covers 16 residues. Germline CDR1 is SGHRS and CDR2 is YFSETQ. Trimming cost V 4 bases and J 3 bases, with 16 bases left between them. The CDR3 spells CASSRQGGMDTGELFF. CDR3 DNA sequence: TGCGCCAGCAGCCGACAGGGAGGAATGGACACCGGGGAGCTGTTTTTT. The full variable domain, its missing parts supplied by reference TRBV5-1 and TRBJ2-2, is KAGVTQTPRYLIKTRGQQVTLSCSPISGHRSVSWYQQTPGQGLQFLFEYFSETQRNKGNFPGRFSGRQFSNSRSEMNVSTLELGDSALYLCASSRQGGMDTGELFFGEGSRLTVL.

V and J are TRBV10-1 and TRBJ2-2; no clear D gene. The CDR3 runs to 14 residues. Germline CDR1 reads WNHNN; CDR2 reads SYGVQD (reference sequence). V shed 0 bases and J shed 4 bases, with 6 bases lying between them. The CDR3 bases are TGCGCCAGCAGTGAGTCGATATTCACCGGGGAGCTGTTTTTT. It translates to CASSESIFTGELFF.

The chain uses TRBV10-2 and TRBJ2-1, with D unclear. This CDR3 contains 11 residues. From germline, CDR1 is WSHSY and CDR2 SAAADI. Between the trimmed V and J ends, which lost 7 bases and 6 bases, there was a span of 7 bases. Here the CDR3 DNA reads TGCGCCAGCACGAGAGGCAATGAGCAGTTCTTC. Translated: CASTRGNEQFF.

The chain is built from TRBV6-4 and TRBJ2-7; 7 bases align to TRBD2. Germline loops: CDR1 MRHNA, CDR2 SNTAGT. The junction had 7 bases not matched to a gene; V was cut back by 10 bases and J by 1 base. This CDR3 is built from 13 residues. The CDR3 DNA reads as TGTGCCATTCATTCTAGCGGTTCCTACGAGCAGTACTTC. It encodes CAIHSSGSYEQYF.

This clone has only a few counts. This sequence joins TRBV27 and TRBJ1-4, with D hard to call. V was pared by 5 bases and J by 0 bases, with 19 bases between. CDR1 and CDR2 (germline): MNHEY, SMNVEV (reference sequence). CDR3 length: 18 residues. The CDR3 spells CASSRQAPLPATNEKLFF. In DNA form, the CDR3 reads TGTGCCAGCAGTAGGCAGGCCCCGCTGCCCGCAACTAATGAAAAACTGTTTTTT.

The gene calls are TRBV11-2 and TRBJ2-2; 10 bases map to TRBD1. Germline CDR1 and CDR2: SGHAT and FQNNGV. CDR3 length: 16 amino acids. V lost 5 bases, J lost 3 bases, and 6 bases stayed unmatched. The CDR3 reads CASSPKTGGDTGELFF. The CDR3, as DNA: TGTGCCAGCAGCCCAAAGACAGGGGGCGACACCGGGGAGCTGTTTTTT.

The V gene is TRBV7-2, the J gene TRBJ2-7; 7 bases are a match to TRBD2. The CDR3 has 16 amino acids. Germline V lookup: CDR1 SGHTA, CDR2 FQGNSA. V gave up 5 bases and J gave up 1 base; unmatched junction bases: 11. CDR3 nucleotide sequence: TGTGCCAGCAGCGACCGCCGCGGGGGACCTTCCTACGAGCAGTACTTC. It translates to CASSDRRGGPSYEQYF.

This chain uses TRBV7-2 with TRBJ2-5; tentative D call: TRBD2 (6 bases). Trimming took off 5 bases at V and 3 bases at J, with 16 bases between the two ends. The CDR3 contains 15 residues. Germline assignment: CDR1 SGHTA and CDR2 FQGNSA. Here the CDR3 reads CASSPPGRGEETQYF. In nucleotides, the CDR3 is TGTGCCAGCAGCCCCCCCGGGAGAGGTGAAGAGACCCAGTACTTC.

V gene TRBV10-3 combines with J gene TRBJ2-7, with D perhaps assigned TRBD1 or TRBD2 (7 bases each). The CDR3 is made up of 13 amino acids. Germline V gives CDR1 ENHRY, CDR2 SYGVKD. V lost 10 bases to trimming and J lost 7 bases, with 20 bases between them. The CDR3 DNA follows: TGTGCCAGACGTAGACAGGGAGGGGTGGAGCAGTACTTC. Translated, it gives CARRRQGGVEQYF.

This chain uses TRBV5-1 with TRBJ1-2; possible D gene TRBD1, 5 bases. Per the germline V gene, CDR1 is SGHRS and CDR2 is YFSETQ. Deletions cut 5 bases from V and 0 bases from J, with 14 bases between. The CDR3 has 15 amino acids. DNA of the CDR3: TGCGCCAGCAGTGGCGGGGGGTCTACTAACTATGGCTACACCTTC. Its translation: CASSGGGSTNYGYTF.

This clone was seen a handful of times. This chain uses TRBV28 with TRBJ1-5; 10 bases agree with TRBD1. The germline gives CDR1 MDHEN, CDR2 SYDVKM. V was clipped by 6 bases and J by 7 bases; unmatched bases: 9. The length of the CDR3 is 15 residues. Here the CDR3 DNA reads TGTGCCAGCAGGGATAGACAGGGGGCAAGGCAGCCCCAGCATTTT. It encodes CASRDRQGARQPQHF.

V and J are TRBV11-1 and TRBJ2-7; possibly TRBD2 for D (5 bases). From germline, CDR1 is SGHAT and CDR2 FQDESV (reference sequence). The V end lost 5 bases, the J end lost 2 bases, and 13 bases lay between the germline ends. The CDR3 contains 14 residues. The CDR3 reads CASSLRTGTYEQYF. The CDR3 DNA is TGTGCCAGCAGCCTCCGGACTGGAACCTACGAGCAGTACTTC.

This clone showed up just once. The J gene is TRBJ2-7, the V gene TRBV4-3, with unresolved D. There are 11 residues in the CDR3. Per germline, CDR1 LGHNA and CDR2 YSLEER. V gave up 4 bases and J gave up 5 bases, with 6 bases separating them. The CDR3 spells CASSLGHEQYF. DNA of the CDR3: TGCGCCAGCAGCCTTGGACACGAGCAGTACTTC.

This clone was detected only a few times. This chain uses TRBV5-6 with TRBJ2-3; TRBD1 aligns across 9 bases. Germline CDR1 SGHDT, CDR2 YYEEEE. Trimming at V came to 4 bases and at J to 0 bases, leaving 3 bases not matched to a gene. CDR3 length: 15 residues. This CDR3 reads CASSRTGASTDTQYF. Here the CDR3 DNA reads TGTGCCAGCAGCCGGACAGGGGCGAGCACAGATACGCAGTATTTT.

The chain is built from TRBV30 and TRBJ2-7, with 8 bases matching TRBD1. Germline-derived CDR1 and CDR2 are GTSNPN and SVGIG (reference sequence). The trim removed 4 bases at V and 6 bases at J, leaving 2 bases unmatched. The CDR3 loop spans 11 amino acids. CDR3 sequence reads: CAWMTGAEQYF. CDR3 nucleotides: TGTGCCTGGATGACAGGGGCCGAGCAGTACTTC.

V gene TRBV7-6 combines with J gene TRBJ2-5, with a tentative D call TRBD2 (6 bases). Looked up from germline, CDR1 is SGHVS and CDR2 is FNYEAQ. This CDR3 comprises 15 residues. V gave up 5 bases and J gave up 1 base, with 14 bases separating them. CDR3 in amino acids: CASSQVRGFQETQYF. The CDR3 coding sequence is TGTGCCAGCAGCCAAGTCCGGGGGTTCCAAGAGACCCAGTACTTC.

This chain joins TRBV7-6 and TRBJ1-2; D is ambiguous. This CDR3 is 13 amino acids long. Germline V lookup: CDR1 SGHVS, CDR2 FNYEAQ. The germline V and J ends were trimmed by 5 bases and 6 bases, with 13 bases remaining between them. CDR3 residues: CASSDPVLDGYTF. As DNA, the CDR3 is TGTGCCAGCAGCGACCCGGTACTGGATGGCTACACCTTC.

The chain joins TRBV7-2 to TRBJ2-1; tentatively, D is TRBD2 (5 bases). V lost 2 bases to trimming and J lost 0 bases, with 8 bases between them. This CDR3 spans 15 amino acids. CDR1 is SGHTA, CDR2 FQGNSA, per germline. The CDR3 protein is CASSLMGSSYNEQFF. Here the CDR3 DNA reads TGTGCCAGCAGCTTAATGGGGAGCTCCTACAATGAGCAGTTCTTC.

The chain has TRBV2 and TRBJ1-5, with D hard to call. This CDR3 spans 16 amino acids. Germline V gene lookup returns CDR1 SNHLY and CDR2 FYNNEI. Trimming left V 7 bases short and J 2 bases short, with 18 bases between. In nucleotides, the CDR3 is TGTGCCAGCACCCAAGCGGGGTCCAGTGGCAATCAGCCCCAGCATTTT. The encoded protein is CASTQAGSSGNQPQHF.

V gene TRBV23-1 combines with J gene TRBJ1-1; D unclear. TRBV23-1 is assigned to the ORF class and has an uncertain function. The CDR3 runs 14 residues. V was pared by 3 bases and J by 2 bases, with 10 bases between. The CDR3 reads CASSQAGFNTEAFF. The CDR3 DNA is TGCGCCAGCAGTCAGGCGGGGTTTAACACTGAAGCTTTCTTT.